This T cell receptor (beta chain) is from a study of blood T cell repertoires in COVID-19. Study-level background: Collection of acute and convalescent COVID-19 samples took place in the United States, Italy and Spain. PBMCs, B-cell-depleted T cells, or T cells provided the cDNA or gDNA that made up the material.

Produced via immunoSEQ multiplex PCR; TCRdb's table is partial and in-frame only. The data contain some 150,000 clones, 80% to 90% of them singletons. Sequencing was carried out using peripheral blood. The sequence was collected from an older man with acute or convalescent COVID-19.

For the CDR3, the DNA is TGTGCCAGCAGCCCCCAACTAGCGGGAGACTTGTTCTTC. As protein: CASSPQLAGDLFF. This sequence joins TRBV12-3 or TRBV12-4 and TRBJ2-1; 11 positions agree with TRBD2. CDR3 length: 13 amino acids. V was pared by 6 bases and J by 15 bases, with 10 bases of the junction left unmatched.